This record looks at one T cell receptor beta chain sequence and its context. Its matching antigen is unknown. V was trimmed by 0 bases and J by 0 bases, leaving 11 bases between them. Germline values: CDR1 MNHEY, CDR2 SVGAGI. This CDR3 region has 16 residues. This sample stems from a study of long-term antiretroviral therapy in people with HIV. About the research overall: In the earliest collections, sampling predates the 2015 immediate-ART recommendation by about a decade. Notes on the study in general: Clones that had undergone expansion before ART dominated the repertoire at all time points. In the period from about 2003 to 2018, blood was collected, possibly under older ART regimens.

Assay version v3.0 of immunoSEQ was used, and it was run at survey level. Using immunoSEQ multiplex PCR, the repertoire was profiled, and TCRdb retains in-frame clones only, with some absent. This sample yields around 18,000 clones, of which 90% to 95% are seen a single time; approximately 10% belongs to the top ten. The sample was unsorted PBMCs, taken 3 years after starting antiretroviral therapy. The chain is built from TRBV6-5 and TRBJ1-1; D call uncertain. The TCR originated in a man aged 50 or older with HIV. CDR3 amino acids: CASSYSSLGMNTEAFF. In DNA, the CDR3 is TGTGCCAGCAGTTACTCTTCTCTGGGGATGAACACTGAAGCTTTCTTT.